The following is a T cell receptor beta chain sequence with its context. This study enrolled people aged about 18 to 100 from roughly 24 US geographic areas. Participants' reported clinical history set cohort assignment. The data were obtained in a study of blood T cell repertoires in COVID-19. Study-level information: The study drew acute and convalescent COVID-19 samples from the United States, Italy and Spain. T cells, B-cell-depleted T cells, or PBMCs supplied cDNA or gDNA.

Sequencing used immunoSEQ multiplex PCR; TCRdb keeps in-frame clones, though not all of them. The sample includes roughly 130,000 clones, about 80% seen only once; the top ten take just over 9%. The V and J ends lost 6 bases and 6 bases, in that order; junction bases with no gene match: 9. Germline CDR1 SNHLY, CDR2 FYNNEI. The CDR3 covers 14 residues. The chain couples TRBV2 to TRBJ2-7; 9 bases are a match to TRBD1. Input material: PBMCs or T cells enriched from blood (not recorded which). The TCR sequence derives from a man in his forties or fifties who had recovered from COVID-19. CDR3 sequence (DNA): TGTGCCAGCAGCTGGGACAGGGAGGTTAGCGAGCAGTACTTC. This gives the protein CASSWDREVSEQYF.